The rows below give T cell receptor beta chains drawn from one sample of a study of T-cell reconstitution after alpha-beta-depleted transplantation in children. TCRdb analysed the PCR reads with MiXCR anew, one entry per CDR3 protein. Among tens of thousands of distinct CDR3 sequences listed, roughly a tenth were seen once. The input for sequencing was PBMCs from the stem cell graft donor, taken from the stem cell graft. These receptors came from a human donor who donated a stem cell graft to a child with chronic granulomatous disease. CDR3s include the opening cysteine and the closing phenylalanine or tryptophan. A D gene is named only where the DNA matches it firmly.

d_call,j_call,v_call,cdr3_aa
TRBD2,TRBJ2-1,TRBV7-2,CASSYGLADRYNEQFF
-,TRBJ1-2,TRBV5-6,CARSPGLPYYGYTF
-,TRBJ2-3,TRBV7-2,CASSLLGGGFTDTQYF
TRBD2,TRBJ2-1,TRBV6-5,CASSYSRLAGIYNEQFF
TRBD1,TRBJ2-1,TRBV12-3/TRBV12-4,CASSLAGVGTGSNEQFF
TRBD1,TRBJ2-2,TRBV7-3,CASSTKGQANTGELFF
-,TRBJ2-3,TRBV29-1,CSAVPGWADTQYF
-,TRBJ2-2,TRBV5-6,CASTVRLAGELFF
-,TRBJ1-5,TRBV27,CASSFTRASNQPQHF
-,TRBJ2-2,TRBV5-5,CASSLLTENTGELFF
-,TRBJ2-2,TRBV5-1,CASSPGNLNTGELFF
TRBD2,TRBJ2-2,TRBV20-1,CSAKGTSGSFTGELFF
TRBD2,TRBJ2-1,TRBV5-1,CASSFGLAGDNEQFF
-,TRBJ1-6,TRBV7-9,CASSLGVMFLHF
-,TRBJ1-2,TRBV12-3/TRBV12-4,CASNYGPVAYGYTF
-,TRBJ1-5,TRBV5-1,CASSLDQNQPQHF
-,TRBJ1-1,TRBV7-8,CASSLSFSEAFF
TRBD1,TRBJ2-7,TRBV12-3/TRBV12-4,CASSDPQGAYEQYF
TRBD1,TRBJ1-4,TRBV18,CASSPVGTGINEKLFF
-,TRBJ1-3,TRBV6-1,CASSTRAGGNTIYF
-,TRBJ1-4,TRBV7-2,CASSLDLGLNEKLFF
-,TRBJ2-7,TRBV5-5,CANDSQTTGEQYF
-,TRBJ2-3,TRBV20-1,CSARDIAGFGNSSARTDTQYF
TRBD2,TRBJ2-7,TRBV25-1,CASRAGAEDEQYF
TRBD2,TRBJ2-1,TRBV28,CASTHSGRMESYNEQFF
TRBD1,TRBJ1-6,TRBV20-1,CSARGTGGSSPLHF
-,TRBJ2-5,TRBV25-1,CASREPQQETQYF
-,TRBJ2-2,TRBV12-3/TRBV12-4,CASSLYLGNTGELFF
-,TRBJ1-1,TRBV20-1,CSADPGTPGGNTEAFF
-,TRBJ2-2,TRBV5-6,CASSLVGAGELFF
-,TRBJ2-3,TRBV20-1,CSARVGGTDTQYF